These 20 T cell receptor beta chains were sequenced from one sample in a study of blood T cells in healthy people across ages. The authors ran a second PCR of 7 to 11 cycles using a sample-barcoded 5' primer and a J-beta primer mix. TCRdb reanalysed the 5' RACE reads using MiXCR and keeps one entry per CDR3 protein. The sample shows some 1.8 million distinct CDR3 sequences, around 42% of them seen only once. Sequencing input: blood. All receptors come from a human donor in good health.

In its sample, this clonotype was seen many times. The chain has TRBV6-4 and TRBJ2-1; 8 bases map to TRBD2. CDR3 length equals 16 residues. Germline loops: CDR1 MRHNA, CDR2 SNTAGT. J was trimmed by 7 bases and V by 3 bases; bases with no gene match: 11. The CDR3 DNA sequence: TGTGCCAGCAGTGATAAGGCGGGGGGAGAGCTGAATGAGCAGTTCTTC. Its protein is CASSDKAGGELNEQFF.

This clonotype was observed a few times. This chain connects TRBV4-1 to TRBJ2-1, with no clear D. V dropped 0 bases and J dropped 10 bases, with 16 bases sitting between them. CDR3 size: 15 residues. CDR1 MGHRA and CDR2 YSYEKL come from the germline V gene. CDR3 bases: TGCGCCAGCAGCCAAGATGGAACAGCCTCTGGGGAGCAGTTCTTC. Its translation: CASSQDGTASGEQFF.

This clonotype was detected only a few times. At one boundary the junction diverges from the germline segment, which might be a read error. This sequence joins TRBV29-1 and TRBJ1-2; D is ambiguous. CDR1 is SQVTM and CDR2 is ANQGSEA in the germline V gene. The CDR3 has 13 residues. This chain's CDR3 is CSVEAAANYGHTF. CDR3 coding DNA: TGCAGCGTTGAGGCAGCGGCGAACTATGGCCACACCTTC.

This clonotype was seen a handful of times. The gene calls are TRBV7-8 and TRBJ2-7; D gene ambiguous. The germline V gene encodes CDR1 SGHVS and CDR2 FQNEAQ. This CDR3 region has 12 residues. Trimming shortened V by 2 bases and J by 5 bases, and 7 bases separated the two germline ends. The CDR3 DNA sequence: TGTGCCAGCAGCTTATTCACGAACGAGCAGTACTTC. Amino acid sequence: CASSLFTNEQYF.

The chain links TRBV7-2 to TRBJ1-2; D gene unclear. Germline CDR1 reads SGHTA; CDR2 reads FQGNSA. V lost 1 base and J lost 4, with 13 bases in between. The CDR3 has 15 residues. CDR3 in DNA: TGTGCCAGCAGCTTAGTAAGCATGAACTTCTATGGCTACACCTTC. Protein sequence: CASSLVSMNFYGYTF.

The chain carries TRBV20-1 and TRBJ1-4; 9 bases align to TRBD1. Germline CDR1 reads DFQATT; CDR2 reads SNEGSKA (reference sequence). With 6 bases clipped from V and 8 bases from J, the junction kept 10 bases outside the gene matches. CDR3 length: 14 residues. The CDR3 DNA sequence: TGCAGTGCGGTGGGGGACAGGGACCGGGAAAAACTGTTTTTT. Its protein product is CSAVGDRDREKLFF.

This clonotype showed up just a few times. The chain couples TRBV29-1 to TRBJ2-5; 12 nucleotides align to TRBD1. The CDR3 covers 15 residues. V was pared by 5 bases and J by 4 bases, with 8 bases of the junction left unmatched. CDR1 is SQVTM and CDR2 is ANQGSEA in the germline V gene. CDR3 coding DNA: TGCAGCGTTCTAAGGGACAGGGGGCTAGGAGAGACCCAGTACTTC. Amino acid sequence: CSVLRDRGLGETQYF.

With regard to this clonotype: Mismatch with germline at one junction end may stem from a read error. V and J are TRBV29-1 and TRBJ1-2; D gene unclear. The CDR3 contains 13 residues. CDR1 is SQVTM and CDR2 is ANQGSEA in the germline V gene. Here the CDR3 reads CGVEDGSNYGYTF. The CDR3 bases are TGCGGCGTCGAGGACGGTTCTAACTATGGCTACACCTTC. Based on the CDR3 plus reference TRBV29-1 and TRBJ1-2, the full variable domain is SAVISQKPSRDICQRGTSLTIQCQVDSQVTMMFWYRQQPGQSLTLIATANQGSEATYESGFVIDKFPISRPNLTFSTLTVSNMSPEDSSIYLCGVEDGSNYGYTFGSGTRLTVV.

The J gene is TRBJ2-5, the V gene TRBV20-1; 8 bases agree with TRBD1. Trimming at V came to 5 bases and at J to 11 bases, leaving 16 bases not matched to a gene. Germline CDR1 DFQATT, CDR2 SNEGSKA (reference sequence). The CDR3 contains 14 residues. The CDR3 region is CSALARGRPWEQYF. In DNA form, the CDR3 reads TGCAGTGCTCTGGCCAGGGGGCGACCCTGGGAGCAGTACTTC.

J is TRBJ2-7 and V is TRBV7-2; TRBD2 agrees at 10 bases. The CDR3 contains 13 residues. The germline gives CDR1 SGHTA, CDR2 FQGNSA. V gave up 5 bases and J gave up 12 bases; unmatched junction bases: 10. Written as DNA, the CDR3 is TGTGCCAGCAGCCTAGGAGGTAGCGGGGGGCCGTACTTC. Translating it yields CASSLGGSGGPYF.

This chain connects TRBV11-2 to TRBJ2-3; the D gene is possibly TRBD2 (6 bases). CDR1 is SGHAT, CDR2 FQNNGV, per germline. V lost 5 bases and J lost 3, with 15 bases in between. The CDR3 spans 15 residues. CDR3 region: CASSIGTGVTDTQYF. The DNA of the CDR3 is TGTGCCAGCAGCATTGGGACGGGGGTGACAGATACGCAGTATTTT.

This clonotype has at least ten counts. The gene calls are TRBV29-1 and TRBJ2-1, with 8 bases fitting TRBD2. The CDR3 covers 14 residues. From germline, CDR1 is SQVTM and CDR2 ANQGSEA. With 8 bases clipped from V and 9 bases from J, the junction kept 15 bases outside the gene matches. CDR3 sequence: CSQAAGGRLGEQFF. DNA for the CDR3: TGCAGCCAGGCGGCGGGGGGTAGGTTGGGTGAGCAGTTCTTC.

This chain uses TRBV5-1 with TRBJ1-5; D unresolved. This CDR3 has 13 amino acids. V lost 0 bases and J 9 bases, leaving 10 bases between the germline ends. Germline V lookup: CDR1 SGHRS, CDR2 YFSETQ. The CDR3 sequence is CASSLDTLGPQHF. The CDR3 DNA reads as TGCGCCAGCAGCTTGGACACCCTAGGGCCCCAGCATTTT.

This clonotype has more than one count but fewer than ten. The CDR3, as DNA: TGTGCCAGCAGTAGAGGACGGGGCTCCTACGAGCAGTACTTC. As protein: CASSRGRGSYEQYF. The chain employs TRBV6-5 and TRBJ2-7; D perhaps matches TRBD2 (5 bases). The CDR3 covers 14 residues. CDR1 is MNHEY and CDR2 is SVGAGI in the germline V gene. V lost 5 bases and J lost 0, with 11 bases in between.

This clonotype occurred a few times. V usage is TRBV20-1 and J usage is TRBJ2-7; D not certain. V lost 1 base, J lost 2 bases, and 9 bases lay in between. The CDR3 is 13 residues long. Germline loops: CDR1 DFQATT, CDR2 SNEGSKA (reference sequence). CDR3 nucleotides: TGCAGTGCTAGAGTAGGTGGAGCCTACGAGCAGTACTTC. As protein: CSARVGGAYEQYF.

As for this clonotype: One end of the junction varies from germline; a read error may be responsible. V and J are TRBV5-1 and TRBJ2-7; TRBD1 aligns across 9 bases. CDR3 length equals 14 residues. From germline, CDR1 is SGHRS and CDR2 YFSETQ. DNA of the CDR3: TGTGCCAGCAGCTCGACAGGGGGTTCCGACGAGCAGTACTTC. It specifies CASSSTGGSDEQYF.

The V call is TRBV12-3 or TRBV12-4, the J call TRBJ1-2; D not certain. V gave up 3 bases and J gave up 8 bases, with 10 bases separating them. The CDR3 has 12 amino acids. CDR3 residues: CASSFPHAGYTF. In nucleotides, the CDR3 is TGTGCCAGCAGTTTTCCGCATGCAGGCTACACCTTC.

Only a few counts were recorded for this clonotype. This chain connects TRBV7-2 to TRBJ2-2, with D perhaps TRBD2 (6 bases). The CDR3 is made up of 13 amino acids. CDR1 is SGHTA, CDR2 FQGNSA, per germline. Trimming took 7 bases from V and 5 from J, leaving 11 bases between them. CDR3: CASNPSGTGELFF. In nucleotides, the CDR3 is TGTGCCAGCAACCCCAGCGGGACCGGGGAGCTGTTTTTT.

Comment on this clonotype: The junction shows a germline mismatch at one end, possibly a read error. CDR3: CASSEKVAPNKQFF. In DNA, the CDR3 is TGTGCCAGCAGTGAAAAGGTGGCCCCCAATAAGCAGTTCTTC. The chain joins TRBV2 to TRBJ2-1; D not resolved. This CDR3 is 14 amino acids long. Germline V lookup: CDR1 SNHLY, CDR2 FYNNEI.

The rearrangement joins TRBV29-1 to TRBJ1-2; a possible D gene is TRBD1 (6 bases). This CDR3 is built from 13 residues. The V and J ends lost 4 bases and 4 bases respectively, with 13 bases between them. Germline CDR1 and CDR2: SQVTM and ANQGSEA. CDR3 protein: CSVVYEGGYGYTF. The CDR3 region has the DNA TGCAGCGTTGTCTACGAGGGGGGCTATGGCTACACCTTC.